Here is one T cell receptor (beta chain) with its context. This clonotype showed up many times. No antigen is known for it. No qualities accompany the bases; no much larger clone lies one base away. Via the germline V gene, CDR1 is MGHRA and CDR2 YSYEKL. V and J lose 1 base and 5 bases, and a span of 19 bases separates them. From its cysteine to its phenylalanine, the CDR3 spans 17 amino acids. The read is trimmed to its CDR3 DNA, 51 bases read in frame from base 1. The data were taken from a study of neurological immune-mediated disorders (dated by TCRdb to 2018 to 2020). About the full investigation: Of the roughly 35 multiple sclerosis patients, some 31 had relapsing-remitting MS and 3 had secondary progressive MS. The cohort comprised about 68 subjects: 15 or so HAM/TSP patients, around 35 multiple sclerosis patients and about 20 healthy controls. Peripheral blood TCR-beta repertoires from patients with HTLV-I-associated myelopathy (HAM/TSP), patients with multiple sclerosis, and healthy controls were compared in the study using UMI-based sequencing. Alongside PBMC samples, the set of some 98 TCR-beta libraries contained longitudinal samples, technical triplicates, and paired CD4+ and CD8+ T-cell subsets that had been sorted.

On the study overall, not on this receptor specifically: The highest TCR clonal expansion was observed in HAM/TSP patients, whereas the lowest was observed in MS patients, even when compared with healthy controls. No identical CDR3 amino acid sequences were found to be shared among expanded clones across subjects, suggesting that TCR-beta repertoires were private in all groups. The MS cluster showed no association with clinical or MRI features, and the authors stated that larger cohorts are needed. In a phylogenetic analysis, the repertoires of 18 out of 34 MS patients fell into a single cluster of related CDR3 sequences, pointing to a possible signature at the repertoire level.

For sorted-subset TCR libraries, about a million sorted CD4+ or CD8+ T cells were used. Multiple sclerosis patients were enrolled in a US clinical protocol under which disease progression was evaluated by magnetic resonance imaging. Peripheral blood was subjected to Ficoll-Hypaque density gradient centrifugation to isolate PBMCs, which were then cryopreserved in liquid nitrogen. The study also sequenced paired sorted CD4+ and CD8+ subsets from healthy controls, HAM/TSP patients and MS patients. cDNA was synthesized by template-switch 5'RACE using a primer with a 10-nucleotide random unique molecular identifier that tagged each TCR transcript. Each sequencing run produced over 190 million TCR-beta sequences covering 15-18 subjects. The RNeasy kit was used for extraction of total RNA. Using the KAPA Real-time Library Amplification kit, TCR-beta VDJ regions were amplified with primers for the TCR constant region and the 5'RACE anchor. Sample indexes and Illumina adaptors were added in a first PCR, and a second PCR then increased library yield. After purification with Ampure beads, the TCR product of roughly 650 bp was size-selected on a 2% E-gel SizeSelection system. Library quality was checked on a Bioanalyzer, concentration was measured with Qubit, and libraries were quantified with the Kapa Library Quantification kit before pooling. An Illumina HiSeq 2500 was used to sequence the libraries paired-end at 2 x 150 bp. To increase sequence diversity, roughly 24-32% phiX was spiked into each library pool. Turning to the authors' computational methods: Quality-filtered reads were processed with the UMI-based MiGEC pipeline, which removed over 80% of raw TCR sequences during error correction. IMGT germline references were used for alignment of VDJ genes, and clonotypes were defined by a unique CDR3 amino acid sequence together with V-J genes. Clonal expansion, Shannon diversity and CDR3 relatedness (CalcPairwiseDistances, ClusterSamples) were evaluated with VDJtools, and phylogenetic trees were built with CLCbio workbench. Clones with at least 8 unique UMIs were defined as expanded, with this threshold being based on coefficient-of-variation modelling across technical triplicates. TCRdb took the public reads, trimmed them with fastp at Q25, ran MiXCR for clone calling and kept in-frame beta chains. Under each unique CDR3 protein, matching rows form one entry showing the most common genes and DNA. The V and J calls here are based on TCRdb, not the publication. The sample records tens of thousands of distinct CDR3 sequences, just under 4% of which are singletons. Roughly 2% of the sample is taken by the ten largest.

Source material: CD4+ T cells from blood. The chain is made from TRBV4-1 and TRBJ2-3, with a weak D call of TRBD2 (6 bases match). The sequence came from a woman aged 40 to 55 with multiple sclerosis. The sequence in DNA is TGCGCCAGCAGCCAAGGTCTCGGGGGTCGGGGTAGAGATACGCAGTATTTT. Translated, it gives CASSQGLGGRGRDTQYF.